Below, 5 T cell receptor beta chains from the same sample are listed, as sequenced in a study of T cells in Graves' hyperthyroidism and ophthalmopathy (dated 2019 in TCRdb). The library was obtained by multiplex PCR. TCRdb lists the instrument as Illumina HiSeq 2000. The TCR beta CDR3 regions were amplified from the RNA transcripts. For the first round of RT-PCR on the TCR CDR3, the HTBI primer set was used together with the Qiagen OneStep RT-PCR kit. In TCRdb, the public reads were trimmed at Q25 with fastp and aligned with MiXCR, with productive beta chains retained. Rows matching on CDR3 protein sequence are summarized as one entry with the most common DNA and genes. Counted in this sample were roughly 710,000 distinct CDR3 sequences; about a third of them appeared once. Of the sample, around 30% is held by the ten largest clones. The sequenced sample consisted of blood. Receptors originate from a woman aged 40 to 50 with Graves' hyperthyroidism.

This clonotype was seen a handful of times. The chain joins TRBV15 to TRBJ2-2; no firm D call. The ends were cut back, 5 bases at V and 9 bases at J, with 13 bases in the middle. The CDR3 runs to 13 residues. CDR1 is LNHNV and CDR2 is YYDKDF in the germline V gene (reference sequence). CDR3 nucleotide sequence: TGTGCCACCAGCGCACTACACCTCCGGGAGCTGTTTTTT. It is translated as CATSALHLRELFF.

J is TRBJ2-7 and V is TRBV2; 14 bases align to TRBD2. Per germline, CDR1 SNHLY and CDR2 FYNNEI. CDR3 length: 16 residues. V was pared by 4 bases and J by 7 bases, with 9 bases of the junction left unmatched. The CDR3 is CASSGLAGGVYNEQYF. DNA for the CDR3: TGTGCCAGCAGTGGACTAGCGGGAGGGGTCTACAATGAGCAGTACTTC.

Comments on this clonotype: Since a much larger clone is just one base distant, this may be a read error. The chain carries TRBV11-1 and TRBJ2-5, with 7 bases lining up with TRBD1. The V gene's germline CDR1 is SGHAT and CDR2 FQDESV (reference sequence). CDR3 length equals 11 residues. DNA of the CDR3: TGTGCCGCACAGGGGCAAGAGGCCCAGTACTTC. Its protein is CAAQGQEAQYF.

The chain couples TRBV12-3 or TRBV12-4 to TRBJ1-2, with D possibly matching TRBD1 (5 bases). V was trimmed by 8 bases and J by 4 bases, leaving 11 bases between them. The CDR3 sequence is 12 residues long. CDR3 sequence: CASRDQGYGYTF. In DNA form, the CDR3 reads TGTGCCAGCCGTGACCAGGGCTATGGCTACACCTTC.

This clonotype was seen at least ten times. The rearrangement links TRBV19 to TRBJ1-2; D unresolved. The CDR3 has 15 residues. Germline V gives CDR1 LNHDA, CDR2 SQIVND (reference sequence). The V end was cut by 6 bases, the J end by 7 bases, with 21 bases between. The CDR3 protein is CASRYRDVGRVGYTF. In nucleotides, the CDR3 is TGTGCCAGTAGATACCGGGATGTTGGGCGGGTTGGCTACACCTTC.